This section outlines one TCR beta chain sequence together with its context. What it recognizes is unknown. This may stem from a read error, because a much larger clone lies one nucleotide away. The data belong to a study of regulatory T cells in long-lasting Graves disease. Study-level results: Study was limited to peripheral blood, excluding thyroid tissue.

Stated time point: persistent/refractory GD, antithyroid drugs over 5 years with positive TRAb. Isolated PBMC RNA provided the starting material for the TCR library. V shed 5 bases and J shed 0 bases, with 17 bases lying between them. This CDR3 spans 18 amino acids. The germline CDR1 and CDR2 sequences are SGHTA and FQGNSA. Assembly of TCR beta libraries relied on iRepertoire HTBI primers together with Arm-PCR of CDR3 regions. TCRdb re-analysed the multiplex PCR reads in MiXCR, keeping a single row per CDR3 protein. The sample has almost 350,000 distinct CDR3 sequences; around a fifth are singletons. The V and J genes are TRBV7-2 and TRBJ2-6; D possibly corresponds to TRBD1 (6 bases). The clonotype was recovered from a female donor with Graves disease. Source: peripheral blood mononuclear cells (PBMCs), taken when the disease was refractory, from a patient treated with antithyroid drugs. CDR3 bases: TGTACCAGCAGCCTAGACAGGCCTCGGCACTCTGGGGCCAACGTCCTGACTTTC. Its protein product is CTSSLDRPRHSGANVLTF.